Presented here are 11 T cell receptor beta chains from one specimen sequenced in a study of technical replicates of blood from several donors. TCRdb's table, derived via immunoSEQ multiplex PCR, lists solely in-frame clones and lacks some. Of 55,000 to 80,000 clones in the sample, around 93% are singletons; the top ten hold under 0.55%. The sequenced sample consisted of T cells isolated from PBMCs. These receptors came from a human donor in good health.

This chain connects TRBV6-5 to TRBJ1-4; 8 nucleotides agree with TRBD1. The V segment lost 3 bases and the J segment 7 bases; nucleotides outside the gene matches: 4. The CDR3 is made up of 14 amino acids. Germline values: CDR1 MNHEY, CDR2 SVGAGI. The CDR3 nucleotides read TGTGCCAGCAGTTATGGGGGGACAGGTGAAAAACTGTTTTTT. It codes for CASSYGGTGEKLFF.

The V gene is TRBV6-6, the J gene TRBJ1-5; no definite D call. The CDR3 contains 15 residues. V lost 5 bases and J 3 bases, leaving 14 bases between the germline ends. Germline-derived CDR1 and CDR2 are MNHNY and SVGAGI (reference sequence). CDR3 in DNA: TGTGCCAGCAGTGTCTCGATACAGTCCAATCAGCCCCAGCATTTT. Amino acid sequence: CASSVSIQSNQPQHF.

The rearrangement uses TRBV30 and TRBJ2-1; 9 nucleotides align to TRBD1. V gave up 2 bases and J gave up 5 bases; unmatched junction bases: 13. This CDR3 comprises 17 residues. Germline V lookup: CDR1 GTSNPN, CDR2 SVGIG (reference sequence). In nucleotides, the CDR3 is TGTGCCTGGAGTTCTACTAAGACAGGGGGGGTAAACAATGAGCAGTTCTTC. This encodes CAWSSTKTGGVNNEQFF.

The CDR3 DNA is TGCGCCAGCAGTCCGGGACAGGGGGCATCAGAGACCCAGTACTTC. Residues: CASSPGQGASETQYF. The chain couples TRBV10-2 to TRBJ2-5; 12 nucleotides align to TRBD1. The CDR3 is 15 residues long. Germline assignment: CDR1 WSHSY and CDR2 SAAADI. V was pared by 5 bases and J by 4 bases, with 5 bases of the junction left unmatched.

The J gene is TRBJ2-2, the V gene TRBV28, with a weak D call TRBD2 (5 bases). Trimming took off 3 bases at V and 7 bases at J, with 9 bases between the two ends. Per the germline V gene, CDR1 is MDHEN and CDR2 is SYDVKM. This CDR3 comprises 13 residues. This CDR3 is CASSFHGDGELFF. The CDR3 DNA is TGTGCCAGCAGTTTTCACGGGGACGGGGAGCTGTTTTTT. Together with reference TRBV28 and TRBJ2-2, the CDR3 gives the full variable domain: DVKVTQSSRYLVKRTGEKVFLECVQDMDHENMFWYRQDPGLGLRLIYFSYDVKMKEKGDIPEGYSVSREKKERFSLILESASTNQTSMYLCASSFHGDGELFFGEGSRLTVL.

The CDR3 DNA follows: TGTGCCAGTAGTAGCGGTTCGAACACCGGGGAGCTGTTTTTT. Translating it yields CASSSGSNTGELFF. The chain uses TRBV19 and TRBJ2-2; D remains unclear. With 4 bases removed from V and 0 bases from J, the gap between germline ends came to 6 bases. Germline-derived CDR1 and CDR2 are LNHDA and SQIVND (reference sequence). This CDR3 has 14 amino acids.

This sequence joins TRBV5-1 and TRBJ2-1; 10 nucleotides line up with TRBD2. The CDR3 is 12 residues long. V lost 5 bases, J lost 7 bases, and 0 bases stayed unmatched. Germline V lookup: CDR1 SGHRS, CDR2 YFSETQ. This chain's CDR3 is CASRTSGNEQFF. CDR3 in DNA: TGCGCCAGCAGGACTAGCGGGAATGAGCAGTTCTTC.

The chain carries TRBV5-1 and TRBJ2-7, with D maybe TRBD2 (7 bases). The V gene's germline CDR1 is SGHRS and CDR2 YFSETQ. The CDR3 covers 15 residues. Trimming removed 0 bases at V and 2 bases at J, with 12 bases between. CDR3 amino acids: CASSLVQGGAYEQYF. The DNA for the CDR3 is TGCGCCAGCAGCTTGGTACAGGGAGGGGCCTACGAGCAGTACTTC.

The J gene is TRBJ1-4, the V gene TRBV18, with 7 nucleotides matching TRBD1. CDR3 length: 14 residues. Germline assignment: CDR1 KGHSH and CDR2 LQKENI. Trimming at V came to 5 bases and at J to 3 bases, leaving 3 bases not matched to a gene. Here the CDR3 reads CASSSRGANEKLFF. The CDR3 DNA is TGTGCCAGCTCATCCAGGGGGGCTAATGAAAAACTGTTTTTT.

The CDR3 DNA is TGCGCCAGCAGCCAAGACAGGGTGGGGGAAAAACTGTTTTTT. Translating it yields CASSQDRVGEKLFF. The chain combines TRBV4-1 with TRBJ1-4; TRBD1 might be the D (5 bases). In germline, CDR1 is MGHRA, CDR2 YSYEKL. Trimming stripped 0 bases from V and 8 bases from J, with 10 bases between. The CDR3 extends over 14 amino acids.

DNA for the CDR3: TGTGCCACCAGCGTAGGGGGCGGGAGGGGGTCTTCGAGGTCGGATACGCAGTATTTT. Translated: CATSVGGGRGSSRSDTQYF. The V call is TRBV15, the J call TRBJ2-3; 9 nucleotides match TRBD2. CDR1 is LNHNV and CDR2 is YYDKDF in the germline V gene (reference sequence). Trimming cost V 5 bases and J 6 bases; bases outside gene matches: 21. The CDR3 is 19 amino acids. Full variable domain (remainder filled in from reference TRBV15 and TRBJ2-3): DAMVIQNPRYQVTQFGKPVTLSCSQTLNHNVMYWYQQKSSQAPKLLFHYYDKDFNNEADTPDNFQSRRPNTSFCFLDIRSPGLGDTAMYLCATSVGGGRGSSRSDTQYFGPGTRLTVL.